These T cell receptor beta chains were read from a single sample in a study of human T cells and chemical hapten exposure. One entry per CDR3 protein, called by TCRdb with MiXCR from the RACE reads. The sample lists more than 250,000 distinct CDR3 sequences; around 7.3% were seen once. This material consisted of whole blood, taken in connection with sensitization to the hapten diphenylcyclopropenone (DPC). The receptor source for this set is a man younger than 35 with alopecia areata. Some clones in this sample may be carry-over from other donors' samples. CDR3s leave out the opening cysteine and the closing phenylalanine or tryptophan. Each record gives: J gene, V gene, clone size, CDR3 length, CDR3 protein. Clone size, where shown, is once, few, many, or a class for clones that have expanded.

J: TRBJ1-1; V: TRBV7-9; size: few; length: 9; CDR3: ASTRGTEAF
J: TRBJ1-1; V: TRBV5-5; size: few; length: 15; CDR3: ASSFGTVNERNTEAF
J: TRBJ2-5; V: TRBV2; size: few; length: 10; CDR3: ASSVDRETQY
J: TRBJ1-1; V: TRBV20-1; size: many; length: 10; CDR3: SARQGLAEAF
J: TRBJ1-4; V: TRBV9; size: few; length: 14; CDR3: ASSAGREGWSEKLF
J: TRBJ1-6; V: TRBV20-1; size: many; length: 14; CDR3: SASAGTLDYNSPLH
J: TRBJ1-4; V: TRBV6-5; size: few; length: 11; CDR3: AASDATNEKLF
J: TRBJ2-7; V: TRBV5-1; size: many; length: 12; CDR3: ASSLGQPSYEQY
J: TRBJ1-6; V: TRBV4-3; size: few; length: 15; CDR3: ASSQDVGNSYNSPLH
J: TRBJ1-1; V: TRBV12-3/TRBV12-4; size: NA; length: 13; CDR3: ASSFHGEENTEAF
J: TRBJ2-3; V: TRBV3-1; size: few; length: 12; CDR3: ASSLQGMVDTQY
J: TRBJ2-4; V: TRBV12-3/TRBV12-4; size: few; length: 13; CDR3: ASSWPTSGANIQY
J: TRBJ2-3; V: TRBV6-2/TRBV6-3; size: few; length: 10; CDR3: ASSYYPDTQY
J: TRBJ1-4; V: TRBV19; size: few; length: 11; CDR3: ASRNRPNEKLF
J: TRBJ2-1; V: TRBV3-1; size: NA; length: 15; CDR3: ASSQGLAGVMTNEQF
J: TRBJ2-1; V: TRBV10-3; size: few; length: 11; CDR3: AISEGKGNEQF
J: TRBJ2-1; V: TRBV6-2/TRBV6-3; size: NA; length: 13; CDR3: ASRPLAGIYNEQF
J: TRBJ1-4; V: TRBV27; size: few; length: 14; CDR3: ASSGVFSSTNEKLF
J: TRBJ2-2; V: TRBV11-2; size: few; length: 12; CDR3: ASSFRDRGGELF
J: TRBJ1-2; V: TRBV20-1; size: NA; length: 10; CDR3: SARPNRDGYT
J: TRBJ2-1; V: TRBV6-6; size: few; length: 15; CDR3: ASSYSSGRGRYNEQF
J: TRBJ1-2; V: TRBV14; size: many; length: 11; CDR3: ASSRVTNYGYT
J: TRBJ1-5; V: TRBV6-2/TRBV6-3; size: few; length: 12; CDR3: ASRQDRETQPQH
J: TRBJ1-1; V: TRBV12-3/TRBV12-4; size: few; length: 9; CDR3: ASTHREEAF
J: TRBJ2-5; V: TRBV10-3; size: few; length: 14; CDR3: AISAGSGGTQETQY
J: TRBJ1-1; V: TRBV4-1; size: few; length: 11; CDR3: ASSRSQWAEAF
J: TRBJ1-1; V: TRBV12-3/TRBV12-4; size: NA; length: 11; CDR3: ASSFGGHTETF
J: TRBJ1-1; V: TRBV20-1; size: few; length: 8; CDR3: SARAEEAF
J: TRBJ1-2; V: TRBV7-9; size: few; length: 15; CDR3: ASSFHGQGDSYYGYT
J: TRBJ1-2; V: TRBV29-1; size: many; length: 15; CDR3: SVAGTGGGLSNYGYT
J: TRBJ1-5; V: TRBV12-5; size: NA; length: 14; CDR3: ASGLDRRVQGQPQH
J: TRBJ2-1; V: TRBV28; size: NA; length: 13; CDR3: ASSFSRGSYNEQF
J: TRBJ2-7; V: TRBV6-2/TRBV6-3; size: NA; length: 11; CDR3: ASSYAGFYEQY
J: TRBJ1-3; V: TRBV7-2; size: few; length: 14; CDR3: ASSPRDPRSGNTIY
J: TRBJ2-3; V: TRBV5-1; size: NA; length: 12; CDR3: ASSPGVATDTQY
J: TRBJ1-2; V: TRBV7-2; size: NA; length: 12; CDR3: ASSQGRRNYGYT
J: TRBJ2-3; V: TRBV4-3; size: few; length: 16; CDR3: ASSQDRGRGPFTDTQY
J: TRBJ2-1; V: TRBV2; size: many; length: 13; CDR3: ASSEEGNLGAKQF
J: TRBJ2-3; V: TRBV6-5; size: few; length: 13; CDR3: ASSYRLASTDTQY
J: TRBJ1-1; V: TRBV29-1; size: few; length: 11; CDR3: SAETFLNTEAF
J: TRBJ2-7; V: TRBV10-3; size: many; length: 13; CDR3: AISEEPTGKGEQY
J: TRBJ1-4; V: TRBV27; size: NA; length: 15; CDR3: ASSSLSPQGLGEKLF
J: TRBJ1-2; V: TRBV5-1; size: few; length: 14; CDR3: ASSTPLGSDDYGYT
J: TRBJ2-5; V: TRBV12-3/TRBV12-4; size: many; length: 11; CDR3: ASSFVNQETQY
J: TRBJ2-5; V: TRBV24-1; size: few; length: 13; CDR3: ATSGEFGLLETQY
J: TRBJ1-2; V: TRBV24-1; size: NA; length: 13; CDR3: ATSDDSGGAYGYT
J: TRBJ1-1; V: TRBV7-2; size: few; length: 14; CDR3: ASSFSTLTGNTEAF
J: TRBJ1-2; V: TRBV5-1; size: NA; length: 16; CDR3: ASSPAPGQGAIYYGYT
J: TRBJ1-2; V: TRBV12-3/TRBV12-4; size: many; length: 11; CDR3: ASSPTINAGYT